Below, one T cell receptor beta chain is given with its context. No antigen is known for it. These data originate in a study of OX40 agonist ivuxolimab in advanced cancers. Study in general: An anti-OX40 (CD134) antibody with agonistic activity, ivuxolimab, was administered to patients. Study-level points and caveats: Among some nonresponders, normalized T-cell clonal expansion was also low.

Exclusion of a patient followed from autoimmune disease history or systemic immunosuppression. The CDR3 loop spans 16 amino acids. Germline values: CDR1 ENHRY, CDR2 SYGVKD. V trimming: 6 bases; J trimming: 7 bases; junction bases outside the gene matches: 6. Assay: immunoSEQ multiplex PCR; the TCRdb copy retains only in-frame clones and omits some. This sample has over 55,000 clones, with 80% to 90% found just once. The V call is TRBV10-3, the J call TRBJ2-1, with 16 bases fitting TRBD2. Material: CD4+ or CD8+ T cells sorted from blood, obtained in a trial of the OX40 agonist ivuxolimab. This sequence originates from an adult with an advanced solid tumor such as melanoma, head and neck, liver or kidney cancer. The CDR3 sequence: CAIRTGLAGGKNEQFF. The DNA of the CDR3 is TGTGCCATCAGGACGGGACTAGCGGGAGGGAAAAATGAGCAGTTCTTC.